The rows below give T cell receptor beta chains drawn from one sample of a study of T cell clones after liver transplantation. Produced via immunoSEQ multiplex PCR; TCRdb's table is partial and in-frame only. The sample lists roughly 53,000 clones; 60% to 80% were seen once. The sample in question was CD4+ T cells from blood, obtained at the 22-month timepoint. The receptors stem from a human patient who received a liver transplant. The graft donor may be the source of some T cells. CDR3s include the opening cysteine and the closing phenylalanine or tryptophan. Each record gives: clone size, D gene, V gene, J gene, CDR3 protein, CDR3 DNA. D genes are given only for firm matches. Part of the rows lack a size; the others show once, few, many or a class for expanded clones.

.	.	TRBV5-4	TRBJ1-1	CASSFQGINTEAFF	TGTGCCAGCAGCTTCCAGGGTATAAACACTGAAGCTTTCTTT
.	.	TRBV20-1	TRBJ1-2	CSARIVNGYTF	TGCAGTGCTAGAATAGTGAATGGCTACACCTTC
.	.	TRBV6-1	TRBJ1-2	CASSEIQGSGYTF	TGTGCCAGCAGTGAAATACAGGGCTCTGGCTACACCTTC
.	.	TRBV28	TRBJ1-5	CASTAVNQPQHF	TGTGCCAGCACGGCCGTAAATCAGCCCCAGCATTTT
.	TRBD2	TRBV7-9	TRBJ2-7	CASSARLADPSYEQYF	TGTGCCAGCAGCGCCAGACTAGCGGATCCTTCCTACGAGCAGTACTTC
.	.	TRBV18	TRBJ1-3	CASSPPQVFSGNTIYF	TGTGCCAGCTCACCACCGCAGGTTTTCTCTGGAAACACCATATATTTT
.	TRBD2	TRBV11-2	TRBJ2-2	CASNPKGLVSTGELFF	TGTGCCAGCAACCCGAAGGGACTAGTTAGCACCGGGGAGCTGTTTTTT
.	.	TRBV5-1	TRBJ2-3	CASSFEGGRTDTQYF	TGCGCCAGCAGCTTCGAGGGGGGGAGGACAGATACGCAGTATTTT
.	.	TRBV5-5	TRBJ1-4	CASSLRAGLATNEKLFF	TGTGCCAGCAGCTTGAGGGCAGGACTTGCAACTAATGAAAAACTGTTTTTT
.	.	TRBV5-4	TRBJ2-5	CASSPRPIQETQYF	TGTGCCAGCAGTCCTCGACCGATCCAAGAGACCCAGTACTTC
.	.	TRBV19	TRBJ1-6	CASSRIRSSVNNSPLHF	TGTGCCAGTAGTAGGATCAGGTCGTCTGTAAATAATTCACCCCTCCACTTT
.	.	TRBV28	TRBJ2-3	CASSPSLVSRADTQYF	TGTGCCAGCAGTCCCTCCCTCGTTTCAAGGGCAGATACGCAGTATTTT
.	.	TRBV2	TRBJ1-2	CASSSGFGYTF	TGTGCCAGCAGTTCAGGGTTTGGCTACACCTTC
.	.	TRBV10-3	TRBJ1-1	CAITTGDSPRAFF	TGTGCCATCACCACGGGGGATAGCCCTAGAGCTTTCTTT
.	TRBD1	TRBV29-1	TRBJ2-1	CSVEPAGGNEQFF	TGCAGCGTTGAACCGGCAGGGGGAAATGAGCAGTTCTTC
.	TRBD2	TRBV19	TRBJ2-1	CASSRLLAGGPNEQFF	TGTGCCAGTAGTAGACTTCTAGCGGGGGGCCCCAATGAGCAGTTCTTC
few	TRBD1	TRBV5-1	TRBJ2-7	CASSLAGGTGLDEQYF	TGCGCCAGCAGCTTGGCAGGGGGAACAGGGTTGGACGAGCAGTACTTC
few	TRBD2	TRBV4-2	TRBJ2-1	CASSQEMTSIHNEQFF	TGTGCCAGCAGCCAAGAAATGACTAGCATACACAATGAGCAGTTCTTC
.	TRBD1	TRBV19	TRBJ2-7	CASSEPGTGAYEQYF	TGTGCCAGTAGCGAGCCCGGGACAGGGGCCTACGAGCAGTACTTC
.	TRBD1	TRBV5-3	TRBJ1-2	CARSLWTGKSGYTF	TGTGCCAGAAGCTTGTGGACAGGGAAGTCCGGCTACACCTTC
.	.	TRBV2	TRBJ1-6	CASSEQGSSYNSPLHF	TGTGCCAGCAGTGAACAGGGGAGCTCCTATAATTCACCCCTCCACTTT
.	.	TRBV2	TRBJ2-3	CASLSASTDTQYF	TGTGCCAGCCTCAGTGCTAGCACAGATACGCAGTATTTT
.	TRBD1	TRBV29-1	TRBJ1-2	CSVPVVGGGGYTF	TGCAGCGTCCCTGTCGTAGGGGGCGGGGGCTACACCTTC
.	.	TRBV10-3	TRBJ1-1	CAIKEGFKTEAFF	TGTGCCATCAAAGAAGGGTTCAAGACTGAAGCTTTCTTT
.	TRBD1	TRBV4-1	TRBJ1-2	CASSQAEGQGSTYGYTF	TGCGCCAGCAGCCAAGCCGAAGGACAGGGTAGTACCTATGGCTACACCTTC
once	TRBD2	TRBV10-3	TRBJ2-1	CATLRGGGANEQFF	TGTGCCACCCTGAGGGGCGGGGGGGCAAATGAGCAGTTCTTC
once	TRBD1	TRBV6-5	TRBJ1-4	CASTPDRGYQKLFF	TGTGCCAGCACCCCGGACAGGGGGTATCAAAAACTGTTTTTT
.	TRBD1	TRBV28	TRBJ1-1	CASSLVGVQGYDTEAFF	TGTGCCAGCAGTTTAGTGGGTGTACAGGGGTATGACACTGAAGCTTTCTTT
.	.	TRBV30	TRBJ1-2	CAWSVRSTGAITYGYTF	TGTGCCTGGAGTGTACGATCGACGGGTGCGATCACCTATGGCTACACCTTC
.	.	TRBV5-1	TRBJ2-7	CASSLNGGDEQYF	TGCGCCAGCAGCTTGAACGGGGGCGACGAGCAGTACTTC
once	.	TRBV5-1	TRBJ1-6	CASSFGGSLGSPLHF	TGCGCCAGCAGCTTCGGAGGGTCGTTAGGTTCACCCCTCCACTTT
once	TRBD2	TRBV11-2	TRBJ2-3	CASSPLAGGRTDTQYF	TGTGCCAGCAGCCCCCTGGCGGGGGGGCGAACAGATACGCAGTATTTT